These 27 T cell receptor beta chains came from one sample sequenced in a study of Graves' ophthalmopathy and Graves' hyperthyroidism. Beta-chain TCR CDR3 regions were amplified from RNA transcripts. The workflow started with a first-round RT-PCR run with HTBI primers and then moved on to a second-round multiplex PCR. TCRdb redid the calling of the multiplex PCR reads with MiXCR, one entry per CDR3 protein. Of 500,000 to 700,000 distinct CDR3 sequences listed, less than 40% are singletons. The sample taken for sequencing was peripheral blood or thyroid tissue (not recorded which). These receptors all come from an adult man with Graves' hyperthyroidism.

The V gene is TRBV10-3, the J gene TRBJ2-6; D call uncertain. The CDR3 contains 13 residues. The germline V gene has CDR1 ENHRY and CDR2 SYGVKD. V was shortened by 6 bases and J by 1 base, with 4 bases between the two germline ends. The chain's CDR3 is CAIRESGANVLTF. CDR3 sequence (DNA): TGTGCCATCAGGGAATCTGGGGCCAACGTCCTGACTTTC.

In nucleotides, the CDR3 is TGTGCCAGTAGTCCTAGACAGGGAACCGGGGCCAACGTCCTGACTTTC. Its translation: CASSPRQGTGANVLTF. The rearrangement joins TRBV19 to TRBJ2-6; 7 nucleotides match TRBD1. Looked up from germline, CDR1 is LNHDA and CDR2 is SQIVND (reference sequence). The V segment lost 5 bases and the J segment 4 bases; nucleotides outside the gene matches: 8. The CDR3 covers 16 residues.

This clonotype was found many times. This sequence joins TRBV29-1 and TRBJ2-3; 7 positions agree with TRBD1. The length of the CDR3 is 14 residues. Germline values: CDR1 SQVTM, CDR2 ANQGSEA. V was clipped by 7 bases and J by 2 bases; unmatched bases: 9. The chain's CDR3 is CSGAAGTATDTQYF. As DNA, the CDR3 is TGCAGCGGTGCGGCCGGGACAGCCACAGATACGCAGTATTTT.

This clonotype has ten or more counts. The rearrangement joins TRBV25-1 to TRBJ1-6, with D possibly matching TRBD1 (6 bases). Trimming left V 3 bases short and J 9 bases short, with 12 bases between. The CDR3 contains 14 residues. Germline V gene lookup returns CDR1 MGHDK and CDR2 SYGVNS. The CDR3 bases are TGTGCCAGCAGTGACGAACGGGGGCTTTCACCCCTCCACTTT. Translation gives CASSDERGLSPLHF.

Many counts were recorded for this clonotype. The CDR3 DNA sequence: TGTGCCAGCAGCTCTCCACAGGGGTACACTGAAGCTTTCTTT. Translation: CASSSPQGYTEAFF. This chain joins TRBV7-9 and TRBJ1-1; 7 bases fit TRBD1. Unmatched junction bases numbered 5, after V lost 4 bases and J lost 3 bases. Germline V gene data show CDR1 as SEHNR and CDR2 as FQNEAQ (reference sequence). This CDR3 spans 14 amino acids.

This chain links TRBV29-1 with TRBJ2-7; TRBD2 aligns across 12 bases. The CDR3 is made up of 14 amino acids. J lost 0 bases, V lost 4 bases, and 1 base had no gene match. Germline-derived CDR1 and CDR2 are SQVTM and ANQGSEA. The CDR3 nucleotides read TGCAGCGTTGGGACTAGCGGGGTCTCCTACGAGCAGTACTTC. Translated: CSVGTSGVSYEQYF.

This clonotype was recorded a few times. The chain recombines TRBV29-1 with TRBJ1-1; D unresolved. The CDR3 has 11 residues. CDR1 SQVTM and CDR2 ANQGSEA come from the germline V gene. Trimming took 8 bases from V and 5 from J, leaving 12 bases between them. CDR3 sequence reads: CSSSVGTEAFF. The DNA of the CDR3 is TGCAGCAGTTCCGTTGGGACTGAAGCTTTCTTT. The variable domain in full, completed from reference TRBV29-1 and TRBJ1-1, reads SAVISQKPSRDICQRGTSLTIQCQVDSQVTMMFWYRQQPGQSLTLIATANQGSEATYESGFVIDKFPISRPNLTFSTLTVSNMSPEDSSIYLCSSSVGTEAFFGQGTRLTVV.

This chain links TRBV6-5 with TRBJ2-7; D is perhaps TRBD1 (6 bases). The CDR3 length is 16 residues. Germline V gene data show CDR1 as MNHEY and CDR2 as SVGAGI. V shed 0 bases and J shed 2 bases, with 14 bases lying between them. CDR3 sequence: CASSYSRQEQTYEQYF. The CDR3, as DNA: TGTGCCAGCAGTTACTCCCGACAGGAACAAACCTACGAGCAGTACTTC.

The chain has TRBV24-1 and TRBJ2-2, with TRBD1 matching over 7 bases. The V gene end was trimmed by 3 bases and the J gene end by 6 bases; junction bases not matched to a gene: 3. The CDR3 extends over 14 amino acids. Per the germline V gene, CDR1 is KGHDR and CDR2 is SFDVKD. CDR3 nucleotides: TGTGCCACCAGTGATCCTACAGGGGCCGGGGAGCTGTTTTTT. Translation: CATSDPTGAGELFF.

In its sample, this clonotype was seen many times. The CDR3 loop is CASSLEYGRLTGRAPLHF. The CDR3 DNA follows: TGTGCCAGCAGCTTAGAATACGGGAGGTTAACAGGGCGGGCACCCCTCCACTTT. The chain has TRBV7-8 and TRBJ1-6; a weak D match, TRBD1 (6 bases). Germline V gene lookup returns CDR1 SGHVS and CDR2 FQNEAQ. Trimming took 1 base from V and 11 from J, leaving 24 bases between them. The CDR3 covers 18 residues.

This clonotype was seen ten or more times. The chain combines TRBV7-2 with TRBJ2-3; 9 bases align to TRBD2. The germline V gene encodes CDR1 SGHTA and CDR2 FQGNSA. The CDR3 has 17 residues. V trimming: 2 bases; J trimming: 4 bases; junction bases outside the gene matches: 10. CDR3 sequence reads: CASSLLSGSWRADTQYF. For the CDR3, the DNA is TGTGCCAGCAGCTTACTTAGCGGGAGTTGGCGCGCAGATACGCAGTATTTT.

This sequence joins TRBV28 and TRBJ1-1; perhaps TRBD1 as D (5 bases). V lost 6 bases and J lost 5, with 16 bases in between. The CDR3 covers 14 residues. CDR1 and CDR2 (germline): MDHEN, SYDVKM. The CDR3 here is CASSVGRSGTEAFF. The CDR3 nucleotides are TGTGCCAGCAGCGTGGGGCGATCCGGGACTGAAGCTTTCTTT.

This clonotype was picked up many times. This chain joins TRBV11-2 and TRBJ1-1, with D hard to call. Trimming left V 6 bases short and J 0 bases short, with 11 bases between. CDR3 length: 14 residues. Per germline, CDR1 SGHAT and CDR2 FQNNGV. The CDR3 loop is CASRQESMNTEAFF. The DNA for the CDR3 is TGTGCCAGCAGGCAGGAAAGTATGAACACTGAAGCTTTCTTT.

This clonotype was detected many times. CDR3 nucleotides: TGTGCCAGCAGCTTAGGGGGAGGGAAACTGTTTTTT. As protein: CASSLGGGKLFF. This chain links TRBV5-6 with TRBJ1-4; maybe TRBD1 (6 bases). V lost 2 bases, J lost 11 bases, and 10 bases lay in between. CDR1 and CDR2 (germline): SGHDT, YYEEEE. The CDR3 loop spans 12 amino acids.

The V gene is TRBV29-1, the J gene TRBJ2-7; possible D gene TRBD2, 5 bases. This CDR3 has 12 residues. Trimming shortened V by 4 bases and J by 2 bases, and 9 bases separated the two germline ends. Looked up from germline, CDR1 is SQVTM and CDR2 is ANQGSEA. CDR3 DNA sequence: TGCAGCGTTGGTGGGAGTCCCTACGAGCAGTACTTC. Translation: CSVGGSPYEQYF.

The chain links TRBV15 to TRBJ1-2, with D possibly being TRBD1 (6 bases). CDR1 is LNHNV, CDR2 YYDKDF, per germline (reference sequence). V lost 6 bases and J 4 bases, leaving 15 bases between the germline ends. CDR3 length: 14 residues. CDR3 sequence: CATSPRDTAYGYTF. CDR3 DNA sequence: TGTGCCACCAGTCCCCGGGACACCGCCTATGGCTACACCTTC. Full variable domain (outside the CDR3, taken from reference TRBV15 and TRBJ1-2): DAMVIQNPRYQVTQFGKPVTLSCSQTLNHNVMYWYQQKSSQAPKLLFHYYDKDFNNEADTPDNFQSRRPNTSFCFLDIRSPGLGDTAMYLCATSPRDTAYGYTFGSGTRLTVV.

The V gene is TRBV10-2, the J gene TRBJ2-7; TRBD1 aligns across 12 bases. Germline lookup yields CDR1 WSHSY and CDR2 SAAADI. The CDR3 loop spans 14 amino acids. Trimming removed 7 bases from V and 4 bases from J; junction bases left unmatched: 5. As DNA, the CDR3 is TGCGCCAGCAAGGGACAGGGGGCAGGATACGAGCAGTACTTC. Its protein product is CASKGQGAGYEQYF.

The V call is TRBV29-1, the J call TRBJ2-2, with 12 bases fitting TRBD2. This CDR3 region has 12 residues. Germline CDR1 is SQVTM and CDR2 is ANQGSEA. Trimming removed 3 bases from V and 13 bases from J; junction bases left unmatched: 3. This CDR3 is CSVDELAGGLFF. The CDR3 coding sequence is TGCAGCGTTGACGAACTAGCGGGAGGGCTGTTTTTT.

This clonotype was detected many times. The chain joins TRBV10-1 to TRBJ2-7, with D possibly TRBD1 on 5 matching bases. V lost 3 bases and J 7 bases, leaving 10 bases between the germline ends. Germline V gives CDR1 WNHNN, CDR2 SYGVQD (reference sequence). This CDR3 spans 12 amino acids. CDR3 nucleotides: TGCGCCAGCAGTGAAAAGGGGTATGAGCAGTACTTC. The encoded protein is CASSEKGYEQYF.

J is TRBJ1-1 and V is TRBV5-8, with D possibly matching TRBD1 (5 bases). CDR1 is SGHTS and CDR2 is YDEGEE in the germline V gene. The length of the CDR3 is 15 residues. Trimming took off 1 base at V and 1 base at J, with 11 bases between the two ends. The DNA for the CDR3 is TGTGCCAGCAGCTTGAGTTGGGGCAAGAACACTGAAGCTTTCTTT. Translating gives CASSLSWGKNTEAFF.

This clonotype appeared once. V is TRBV14 and J is TRBJ2-3; 8 nucleotides match TRBD2. V shed 2 bases and J 2 bases; nucleotides not matched to a gene: 9. CDR3 length equals 17 residues. In germline, CDR1 is SGHDN, CDR2 FVKESK. For the CDR3, the DNA is TGTGCCAGCAGCCAACTCAGACTAGCGACCATCACAGATACGCAGTATTTT. Residues: CASSQLRLATITDTQYF. Full variable domain (outside the CDR3, taken from reference TRBV14 and TRBJ2-3): EAGVTQFPSHSVIEKGQTVTLRCDPISGHDNLYWYRRVMGKEIKFLLHFVKESKQDESGMPNNRFLAERTGGTYSTLKVQPAELEDSGVYFCASSQLRLATITDTQYFGPGTRLTVL.

The chain joins TRBV25-1 to TRBJ2-5; D is unresolved. Looked up from germline, CDR1 is MGHDK and CDR2 is SYGVNS. Deletions cut 2 bases from V and 7 bases from J, with 8 bases between. The length of the CDR3 is 12 residues. In DNA form, the CDR3 reads TGTGCCAGCAGTGAAGAACGGCTGACCCAGTACTTC. The encoded protein is CASSEERLTQYF.

This clonotype was detected ten times or more. V and J are TRBV3-1 and TRBJ1-4, with a possible D match to TRBD1 (5 bases). V lost 4 bases and J 8 bases, leaving 17 bases between the germline ends. CDR3 length equals 15 residues. The V gene's germline CDR1 is LGHDT and CDR2 YNNKEL (reference sequence). The CDR3 DNA reads as TGTGCCAGCAGCCTGCGAGGGCAGGGAAGCGAAAAACTGTTTTTT. Translating it yields CASSLRGQGSEKLFF.

This clonotype has a count of ten or more. This chain joins TRBV14 and TRBJ1-1; possibly TRBD1 for D (5 bases). Germline values: CDR1 SGHDN, CDR2 FVKESK. The CDR3 sequence is 14 residues long. V was trimmed by 1 base and J by 4 bases, leaving 10 bases between them. CDR3 nucleotide sequence: TGTGCCAGCAGCCAAGCAGGGCGCGGCACTGAAGCTTTCTTT. The encoded protein is CASSQAGRGTEAFF.

This clonotype was recorded at least ten times. In DNA form, the CDR3 reads TGTGCCAGCAGTAAATCGACAGGGCACGAGCAGTACTTC. Encoded protein: CASSKSTGHEQYF. V and J are TRBV6-1 and TRBJ2-7, with 7 bases lining up with TRBD1. CDR3 length: 13 amino acids. Germline trimming cut 5 bases from V and 5 bases from J; bases unmatched to any gene: 6. CDR1 is MNHNS and CDR2 is SASEGT in the germline V gene.

This chain connects TRBV20-1 to TRBJ1-2; 9 bases are a match to TRBD1. Unmatched junction bases numbered 11, after V lost 5 bases and J lost 7 bases. The germline gives CDR1 DFQATT, CDR2 SNEGSKA (reference sequence). The CDR3 is 14 residues long. The CDR3 loop reads CSAPKQGASSGYTF. In DNA form, the CDR3 reads TGCAGTGCTCCAAAACAGGGGGCGTCATCTGGCTACACCTTC.

The chain joins TRBV5-1 to TRBJ1-4, with D unresolved. Trimming took 0 bases from V and 8 from J, leaving 17 bases between them. Germline V gene sequence: CDR1 SGHRS, CDR2 YFSETQ. CDR3 size: 16 residues. The CDR3 DNA is TGCGCCAGCAGCTTGGCCCCAGGACTAGCGGGGGAAAAACTGTTTTTT. As protein: CASSLAPGLAGEKLFF. Variable domain in full (rest from reference TRBV5-1 and TRBJ1-4): KAGVTQTPRYLIKTRGQQVTLSCSPISGHRSVSWYQQTPGQGLQFLFEYFSETQRNKGNFPGRFSGRQFSNSRSEMNVSTLELGDSALYLCASSLAPGLAGEKLFFGSGTQLSVL.